A selection of T cell receptor beta chains follows, all from one sample in a study of response to subunit inactivated influenza vaccine. TCRdb redid the calling of the RT-PCR reads with MiXCR, one entry per CDR3 protein. The table includes over 800,000 distinct CDR3 sequences, less than 25% detected once. Material: PBMCs from blood, obtained about 5 days after vaccination. The source of these receptors is a middle-aged man who received an inactivated influenza vaccine. CDR3s include the opening cysteine and the closing phenylalanine or tryptophan. A D gene is named only where the DNA matches it firmly. Not all rows give a size; the values are once, few, many and, for expanded clones, a class.

D gene	V gene	J gene	clone size	CDR3 protein	CDR3 DNA
TRBD1	TRBV5-6	TRBJ2-7	NA	CASSGTGAPTGEEYEQYF	TGTGCCAGCAGCGGGACAGGGGCCCCGACGGGAGAGGAGTACGAGCAGTACTTC
TRBD2	TRBV11-1	TRBJ2-1	NA	CASSQLHLAGGKLSYNEQFF	TGTGCCAGCAGTCAACTCCATCTAGCGGGAGGTAAACTCTCCTACAATGAGCAGTTCTTC
NA	TRBV9	TRBJ2-1	many	CASSAEGNEQFF	TGTGCCAGCAGTGCCGAGGGGAATGAGCAGTTCTTC
TRBD1	TRBV5-6	TRBJ1-5	NA	CASSLGQAPRQPQHF	TGTGCCAGCAGCCTGGGACAGGCACCCCGGCAGCCCCAGCATTTT
NA	TRBV29-1	TRBJ2-2	few	CSVELPRGRTGELFF	TGCAGCGTTGAGCTTCCCCGGGGGCGAACCGGGGAGCTGTTTTTT
NA	TRBV5-6	TRBJ2-7	NA	CASSLGDLTYEQYF	TGTGCCAGCAGCTTAGGGGACCTTACCTACGAGCAGTACTTC
NA	TRBV20-1	TRBJ2-7	NA	CSAKDYYEQYF	TGCAGTGCGAAGGACTACTACGAGCAGTACTTC
TRBD1	TRBV29-1	TRBJ1-2	few	CSVDRGGGYGYTF	TGCAGCGTTGATCGAGGGGGCGGCTATGGCTACACCTTC
NA	TRBV3-1	TRBJ2-7	few	CASSRSGAFEQYF	TGTGCCAGCAGCCGCTCGGGGGCCTTCGAGCAGTACTTC
NA	TRBV7-2	TRBJ2-7	NA	CASSRGLAFLYEQYF	TGTGCCAGCAGCCGAGGCCTAGCGTTCCTTTACGAGCAGTACTTC
TRBD1	TRBV4-1	TRBJ2-7	NA	CASSRVTGSSYEQYF	TGCGCCAGCAGCCGAGTGACAGGGTCGTCCTACGAGCAGTACTTC
NA	TRBV5-1	TRBJ2-7	many	CASSTLDEQYF	TGCGCCAGCAGTACCCTTGACGAGCAGTACTTC
NA	TRBV7-2	TRBJ2-4	NA	CASSLAFGPGVLLAKNIQYF	NA
TRBD1	TRBV6-2/TRBV6-3	TRBJ2-2	few	CASRKTGWVSTGELFF	TGTGCCAGCAGGAAGACAGGGTGGGTGAGCACCGGGGAGCTGTTTTTT
TRBD1	TRBV20-1	TRBJ2-1	NA	CSARDPGQIYNEQFF	TGCAGTGCTAGGGACCCGGGACAGATTTACAATGAGCAGTTCTTC
NA	TRBV20-1	TRBJ2-7	once	CSARGRGEQYF	TGCAGTGCGAGAGGGAGAGGCGAGCAGTACTTC
TRBD2	TRBV24-1	TRBJ2-1	few	CATSDPGLAENNEQFF	TGTGCCACCAGTGACCCAGGACTAGCGGAAAACAATGAGCAGTTCTTC
NA	TRBV7-2	TRBJ2-5	NA	CASSLDGAQETQCF	TGTGCCAGCAGCTTAGACGGGGCGCAAGAGACCCAGTGCTTC
TRBD2	TRBV9	TRBJ2-3	NA	CASSVSSGGASTDTQYF	TGTGCCAGCAGCGTATCGAGCGGGGGGGCCTCCACAGATACGCAGTATTTT
NA	TRBV28	TRBJ2-3	few	CASSYSRDTDTQYF	TGTGCCAGCAGTTATTCTCGGGACACAGATACGCAGTATTTT
TRBD1	TRBV20-1	TRBJ1-6	few	CSAKVEGAYNSPLHF	TGCAGTGCTAAGGTGGAGGGGGCGTATAATTCACCCCTCCACTTT
NA	TRBV5-1	TRBJ2-7	few	CASSRDGTDIYEQYF	TGCGCCAGCAGCCGGGACGGGACGGACATTTACGAGCAGTACTTC
NA	TRBV27	TRBJ2-5	NA	CASSRTAFQETQYF	TGTGCCAGCAGTCGGACAGCCTTCCAAGAGACCCAGTACTTC
TRBD1	TRBV19	TRBJ1-5	few	CASSSREGASNQPQHF	TGTGCCAGCAGTAGCAGGGAGGGGGCCTCCAATCAGCCCCAGCATTTT
NA	TRBV6-5	TRBJ2-3	NA	CASSYNFSGVWGPDTQYF	TGTGCCAGCAGTTACAATTTTAGTGGTGTGTGGGGGCCAGATACGCAGTATTTT
TRBD2	TRBV9	TRBJ2-5	NA	CASSVGGSGRETQYF	TGTGCCAGCAGCGTAGGTGGTAGCGGGAGGGAGACCCAGTACTTC
NA	TRBV12-3/TRBV12-4	TRBJ2-4	NA	CASSLPMGAKNIQYF	TGTGCCAGCAGTTTACCCATGGGAGCCAAAAACATTCAGTACTTC
NA	TRBV20-1	TRBJ2-1	NA	CSARSVQSYNEQFF	TGCAGTGCTAGATCCGTACAGTCCTACAATGAGCAGTTCTTC
NA	TRBV28	TRBJ1-6	NA	CASSLPPSPLHF	TGTGCCAGCTCATTACCCCCTTCACCCCTCCACTTT
TRBD1	TRBV15	TRBJ1-2	NA	CATSNGQGTYYGYTF	TGTGCCACCAGCAATGGACAGGGGACCTACTATGGCTACACCTTC
NA	TRBV4-1	TRBJ2-2	few	CASSPEVTNTGELFF	TGCGCCAGCAGCCCGGAGGTCACTAACACCGGGGAGCTGTTTTTT
TRBD2	TRBV25-1	TRBJ2-5	NA	CASSEFIGRAQETQYF	TGTGCCAGCAGTGAATTTATCGGGAGGGCCCAAGAGACCCAGTACTTC
TRBD2	TRBV30	TRBJ2-6	NA	CAWMSLAAPGANVLTF	TGTGCCTGGATGTCTCTAGCGGCACCTGGGGCCAACGTCCTGACTTTC
NA	TRBV21-1	TRBJ2-7	few	CASGRRCEQYF	TGTGCCAGCGGAAGACGGTGCGAGCAGTACTTC
NA	TRBV20-1	TRBJ1-1	NA	CSARKAGITAEAFF	TGCAGTGCTAGGAAGGCCGGGATTACGGCTGAAGCTTTCTTT
TRBD1	TRBV3-1	TRBJ2-7	few	CASSHIGGLAYEQYF	TGTGCCAGCAGCCACATAGGGGGCCTCGCCTACGAGCAGTACTTC
TRBD1	TRBV28	TRBJ2-5	once	CASSGQGWAQYF	TGTGCCAGCAGCGGACAGGGGTGGGCCCAGTACTTC
NA	TRBV7-9	TRBJ1-2	NA	CASSGEKGGGYTF	TGTGCCAGCAGCGGGGAAAAAGGAGGTGGCTACACCTTC
NA	TRBV29-1	TRBJ1-1	few	CSVLTGANTEAFF	TGCAGCGTCCTTACCGGGGCGAACACTGAAGCTTTCTTT
NA	TRBV6-5	TRBJ2-1	few	CASSYLGGTSYNEQFF	TGTGCCAGCAGTTACCTTGGCGGAACCTCCTACAATGAGCAGTTCTTC
NA	TRBV4-2	TRBJ2-7	many	CASSQDLSYEQYF	TGCGCCAGCAGCCAAGATCTGAGCTACGAGCAGTACTTC
NA	TRBV7-9	TRBJ2-1	few	CASSLGPTWGDYNEQFF	TGTGCCAGCAGCTTAGGCCCCACTTGGGGCGACTACAATGAGCAGTTCTTC
NA	TRBV12-3/TRBV12-4	TRBJ2-6	NA	CASRTTGSLTGANVLTF	TGTGCCAGCAGAACAACAGGGTCTCTTACTGGGGCCAACGTCCTGACTTTC
NA	TRBV28	TRBJ2-2	NA	CASDRRKLQENTGELFF	TGTGCCAGCGACCGGCGGAAACTACAAGAGAACACCGGGGAGCTGTTTTTT
TRBD1	TRBV20-1	TRBJ1-5	NA	CSATGTGLLNQPQHF	TGCAGTGCTACCGGGACAGGCTTACTTAATCAGCCCCAGCATTTT
NA	TRBV5-1	TRBJ2-7	NA	CASSPDIAYEQYF	TGCGCCAGCAGTCCCGACATTGCCTACGAGCAGTACTTC
TRBD1	TRBV5-1	TRBJ1-6	NA	CASSQDRVGSPLHF	TGCGCCAGCAGCCAGGACAGGGTGGGTTCACCCCTCCACTTT
TRBD1	TRBV3-1	TRBJ1-1	NA	CASSQDRTGNTEAFF	TGTGCCAGCAGCCAAGACCGGACAGGTAACACTGAAGCTTTCTTT
NA	TRBV29-1	TRBJ2-3	NA	CSGHYKLTDTQYF	TGCAGCGGACACTACAAACTCACAGATACGCAGTATTTT
NA	TRBV5-1	TRBJ2-7	few	CASSLDTVTSYEQYF	TGCGCCAGCAGCTTGGATACCGTAACTTCCTACGAGCAGTACTTC
NA	TRBV27	TRBJ2-7	few	CASSDTGARQYF	TGTGCCAGCAGCGATACGGGGGCCCGCCAGTACTTC
TRBD2	TRBV18	TRBJ2-3	few	CASSPTAGGSLGGTDTQYF	TGTGCCAGCTCACCAACTGCCGGCGGGAGCCTAGGAGGCACAGATACGCAGTATTTT
NA	TRBV20-1	TRBJ2-3	NA	CSATTPTLSTDTQYF	TGCAGTGCTACCACCCCTACGTTAAGCACAGATACGCAGTATTTT
TRBD1	TRBV2	TRBJ2-5	few	CASSGQGVGETQYF	TGTGCCAGCAGCGGACAGGGTGTGGGGGAGACCCAGTACTTC
TRBD1	TRBV5-5	TRBJ2-4	NA	CASSWGTGAQNIQYF	TGTGCCAGCAGCTGGGGGACAGGGGCCCAAAACATTCAGTACTTC
TRBD1	TRBV20-1	TRBJ2-5	NA	CSAEQGWETQYF	TGCAGTGCTGAACAGGGGTGGGAGACCCAGTACTTC
NA	TRBV24-1	TRBJ2-2	NA	CATSRVGRTGELFF	TGTGCCACCAGCAGGGTAGGAAGAACCGGGGAGCTGTTTTTT
NA	TRBV29-1	TRBJ1-2	NA	CSVAQGPRDYTF	TGCAGCGTGGCGCAAGGGCCGAGGGATTACACCTTC
NA	TRBV7-9	TRBJ2-5	many	CASSLVRDTKETQYF	TGTGCCAGCAGCTTAGTTAGGGACACGAAAGAGACCCAGTACTTC